This TCR beta chain appears in the sequencing data of a study of regulatory T cells in long-lasting Graves disease. Across the study: Graves' patients with a new diagnosis had received antithyroid drugs under 3 months. The study, taken as a whole, reports: TRBV28, TRBJ1-2 and TRBJ2-5 were favored in persistent disease.

The time point denotes: newly diagnosed GD, antithyroid drugs for less than 3 months. PBMC-derived RNA was used for the TCR library. This clonotype was picked up a small number of times. As yet, its antigen is unknown. The authors built TCR beta libraries using iRepertoire HTBI primers and Arm-PCR of CDR3 regions. One entry per CDR3 protein, called by TCRdb with MiXCR from the multiplex PCR reads. The table records roughly 500,000 distinct CDR3 sequences, 12% to 15% of them present only once. CDR3 length equals 15 residues. Germline V gene sequence: CDR1 SGHKS, CDR2 YYEKEE (reference sequence). J gave up 5 bases and V 2 bases, and 5 bases lay outside the gene matches. These same records also appear under a second study, on T cells in Graves' hyperthyroidism and ophthalmopathy. That report adds: Across 18 months, stable Graves' hyperthyroidism was marked by no progression to ophthalmopathy. Blood also held most thyroid clonotypes expanded beyond 0.001.

The receptor's source is a woman in her forties or fifties with Graves disease. The chain recombines TRBV5-5 with TRBJ1-4; 8 bases are a match to TRBD1. The starting material was peripheral blood mononuclear cells (PBMCs), obtained at new diagnosis, from a patient treated with antithyroid drugs. The CDR3 is CASSFWDRRNEKLFF. In DNA form, the CDR3 reads TGTGCCAGCAGCTTCTGGGACAGGCGGAATGAAAAACTGTTTTTT.